Each of the 4 T cell receptor beta chains below was sequenced from the same sample in a study of blood T cell repertoires in COVID-19. Libraries were prepared by immunoSEQ multiplex PCR; TCRdb keeps only in-frame clonotypes and omits some of them. In the table there are about 240,000 clones, about 90% of which are singletons. The source material was PBMCs or T cells enriched from blood (not recorded which). The receptors originated from a woman aged 40-49 years with acute COVID-19.

V and J are TRBV30 and TRBJ1-1; 8 bases line up with TRBD1. The V segment lost 5 bases and the J segment 11 bases; nucleotides outside the gene matches: 10. Germline CDR1 GTSNPN, CDR2 SVGIG (reference sequence). The CDR3 is made up of 12 amino acids. DNA for the CDR3: TGTGCCTGGGCCCGACAGGGGCTCTACGCTTTCTTT. Its translation is CAWARQGLYAFF.

Here the CDR3 DNA reads TGTGCCAGCAGCCCCGGGACAGGGTACGGCTACACCTTC. This encodes CASSPGTGYGYTF. V usage is TRBV7-9 and J usage is TRBJ1-2; 9 nucleotides align to TRBD1. V lost 5 bases, J lost 8 bases, and 6 bases stayed unmatched. The germline gives CDR1 SEHNR, CDR2 FQNEAQ (reference sequence). The CDR3 has 13 amino acids.

This CDR3 reads CASSLVAGVEETQYF. The CDR3 coding sequence is TGTGCCAGCAGCTTAGTAGCGGGAGTGGAAGAGACCCAGTACTTC. This sequence joins TRBV7-6 and TRBJ2-5, with 9 bases fitting TRBD2. CDR1 and CDR2 from the germline V gene are SGHVS and FNYEAQ. V lost 1 base, J lost 3 bases, and 3 bases stayed unmatched. This CDR3 region has 15 residues. The full variable domain, with the rest looked up from reference TRBV7-6 and TRBJ2-5, is GAGVSQSPRYKVTKRGQDVALRCDPISGHVSLYWYRQALGQGPEFLTYFNYEAQQDKSGLPNDRFSAERPEGSISTLTIQRTEQRDSAMYRCASSLVAGVEETQYFGPGTRLLVL.

V usage is TRBV4-1 and J usage is TRBJ2-3, with 15 bases fitting TRBD2. V shed 1 base and J 3 bases; nucleotides not matched to a gene: 2. Germline V gene lookup returns CDR1 MGHRA and CDR2 YSYEKL. The CDR3 contains 17 residues. CDR3 DNA sequence: TGCGCCAGCAGCCAAGGGACTAGCGGGAGGGCTACAGATACGCAGTATTTT. It translates to CASSQGTSGRATDTQYF.